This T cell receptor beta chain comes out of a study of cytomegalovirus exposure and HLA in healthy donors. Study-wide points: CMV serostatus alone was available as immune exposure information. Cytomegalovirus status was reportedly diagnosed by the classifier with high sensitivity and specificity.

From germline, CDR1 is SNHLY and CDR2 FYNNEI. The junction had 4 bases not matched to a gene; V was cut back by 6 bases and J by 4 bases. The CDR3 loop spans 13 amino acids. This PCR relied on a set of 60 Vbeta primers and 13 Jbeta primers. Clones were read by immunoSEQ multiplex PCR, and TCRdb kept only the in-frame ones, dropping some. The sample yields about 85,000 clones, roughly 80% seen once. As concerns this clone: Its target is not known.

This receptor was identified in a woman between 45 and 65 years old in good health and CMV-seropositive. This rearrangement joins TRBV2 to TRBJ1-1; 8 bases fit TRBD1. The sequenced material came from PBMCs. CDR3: CASRVDRATEAFF. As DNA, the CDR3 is TGTGCCAGCAGAGTGGACAGGGCCACTGAAGCTTTCTTT.